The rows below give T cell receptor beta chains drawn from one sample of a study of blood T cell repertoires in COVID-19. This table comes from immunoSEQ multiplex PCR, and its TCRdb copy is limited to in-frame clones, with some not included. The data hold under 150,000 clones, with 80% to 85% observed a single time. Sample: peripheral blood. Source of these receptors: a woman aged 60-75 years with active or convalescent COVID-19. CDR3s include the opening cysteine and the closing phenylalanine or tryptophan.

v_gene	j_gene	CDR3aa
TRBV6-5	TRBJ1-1	CASTRETPGTEAFF
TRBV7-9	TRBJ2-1	CASSLAVVGEGDEQFF
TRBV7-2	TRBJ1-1	CASSQTGGGTEAFF
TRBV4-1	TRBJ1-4	CASSHAPGTGNEKLFF
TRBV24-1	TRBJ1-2	CATSDLVKGAVYGYTF
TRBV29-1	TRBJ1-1	CSVVPLRGQAEAFF
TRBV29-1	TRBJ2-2	CSVGRQGAGELFF
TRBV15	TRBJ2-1	CATSRAGLLRNEQFF
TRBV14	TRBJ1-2	CASSQDHSGVYGYTF
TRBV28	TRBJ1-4	CASSPRDRVVKLFF
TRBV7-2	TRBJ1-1	CASSSIDRVGTEAFF
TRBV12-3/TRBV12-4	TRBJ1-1	CASSTVPTEAFF
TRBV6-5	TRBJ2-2	CASRTGGNTGELFF
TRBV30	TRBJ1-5	CAWSGRQPNQPQHF
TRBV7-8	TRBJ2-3	CASKEGRSTDTQYF
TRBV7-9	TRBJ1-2	CASSPSTYGYTF
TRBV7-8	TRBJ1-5	CASSFRLAGSNQPQHF
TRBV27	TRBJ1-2	CASSLSPGIGYTF
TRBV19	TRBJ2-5	CASSIGSGAPKETQYF
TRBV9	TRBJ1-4	CASSVDGRWVEKLFF
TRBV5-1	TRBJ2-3	CASRDPGADTQYF
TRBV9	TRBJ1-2	CASSVFQGNYGYTF
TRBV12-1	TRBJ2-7	CASSFDSDRSGGYEQYF
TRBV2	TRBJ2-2	CASTEEVDNTGELFF
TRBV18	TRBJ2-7	CASSMGLAAYEQYF
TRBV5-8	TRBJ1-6	CASSRTGARSPLHF
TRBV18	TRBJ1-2	CASSRQGVDGYTF
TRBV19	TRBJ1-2	CASSPRGSANYGYTF
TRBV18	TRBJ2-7	CASSPGLAGAGEQYF
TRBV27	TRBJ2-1	CASSFRAGGLNEQFF
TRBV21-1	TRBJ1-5	CASHYKGGGNQPQHF
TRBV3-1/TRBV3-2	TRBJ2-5	CASSQFTSEETQYF
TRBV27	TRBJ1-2	CASSPWDSNYGYTF
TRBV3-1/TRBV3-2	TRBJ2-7	CASSQPRGGGEQYF
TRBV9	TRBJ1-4	CASSPGRVDEKLFF
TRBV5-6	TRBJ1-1	CASSSTGYTEAFF
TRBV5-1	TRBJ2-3	CASRNGVAGDTQYF